Below, 8 T cell receptor beta chains from the same sample are listed, as sequenced in a study of cytomegalovirus exposure and HLA in healthy donors. Libraries were prepared by immunoSEQ multiplex PCR; TCRdb keeps only in-frame clonotypes and omits some of them. The sample lists 100,000 to 150,000 clones, 75% to 90% seen once, with roughly 1.2% in the top ten. The sequenced material came from PBMCs. Every receptor here comes from a woman between 18 and 29 years old in good health and CMV-seronegative.

V gene TRBV6-1 combines with J gene TRBJ1-2; the D gene is possibly TRBD1 (5 bases). V was cut by 3 bases and J by 4 bases, with 12 bases left in between. The CDR3 totals 14 residues. Germline V gene lookup returns CDR1 MNHNS and CDR2 SASEGT. CDR3 sequence: CASSEQGSSYGYTF. Written as DNA, the CDR3 is TGTGCCAGCAGTGAGCAGGGTTCCTCCTATGGCTACACCTTC.

The chain couples TRBV6-5 to TRBJ2-5; D might be TRBD1 (6 bases). The tail of the sequence fits TRBJ2-7 better, so the J call may be wrong. This CDR3 has 14 residues. Germline V gives CDR1 MNHEY, CDR2 SVGAGI. CDR3 nucleotide sequence: TGTGCCAGCAGTTCCTGGACAGCCTCCTACGAGCAGTACTTC. Protein product: CASSSWTASYEQYF.

This rearrangement joins TRBV11-2 to TRBJ1-5; D is ambiguous. From germline, CDR1 is SGHAT and CDR2 FQNNGV. The CDR3 loop spans 13 amino acids. The germline V and J ends were trimmed by 3 bases and 8 bases, with 11 bases remaining between them. CDR3 DNA sequence: TGTGCCAGCAGCTTTCCGGGGATGGAGCCCCAGCATTTT. This translates into CASSFPGMEPQHF.

The rearrangement joins TRBV2 to TRBJ2-5, with 9 bases that match TRBD1. Per germline, CDR1 SNHLY and CDR2 FYNNEI. The CDR3 is 15 residues long. J lost 5 bases, V lost 4 bases, and 8 bases had no gene match. The CDR3 DNA is TGTGCCAGCAGTGGGTGGGGACAGGGAGGCGAGACCCAGTACTTC. It is translated as CASSGWGQGGETQYF.

The CDR3 loop is CSVEKTGAEQYF. The CDR3 DNA reads TGCAGCGTTGAAAAGACAGGGGCCGAGCAGTACTTC. This chain joins TRBV29-1 and TRBJ2-7, with 8 bases fitting TRBD1. The germline CDR1 and CDR2 sequences are SQVTM and ANQGSEA. There are 12 residues in the CDR3. Trimming took 2 bases from V and 6 from J; bases not matched to a gene: 3.

The chain recombines TRBV2 with TRBJ1-5; TRBD1 might be the D (6 bases). CDR1 and CDR2 from the germline V gene are SNHLY and FYNNEI. Trimming removed 8 bases at V and 4 bases at J, with 18 bases between. The CDR3 consists of 15 residues. For the CDR3, the DNA is TGTGCCAGCGGGGGGAGGGGGATACGGAATCAGCCCCAGCATTTT. Protein sequence: CASGGRGIRNQPQHF.

The J gene is TRBJ1-5, the V gene TRBV28, with no clear D. Germline V gene sequence: CDR1 MDHEN, CDR2 SYDVKM. The V end lost 3 bases, the J end lost 13 bases, and 19 bases lay between the germline ends. The CDR3 has 14 residues. The CDR3 bases are TGTGCCAGCAGTTTCTTAACCGGAGTGTCCGGTCAGCATTTT. This translates into CASSFLTGVSGQHF.

This clone has a single count. CDR3 loop: CASSQGTTNTGELFF. The CDR3 nucleotides are TGTGCCAGCAGTCAAGGGACAACGAACACCGGGGAGCTGTTTTTT. V usage is TRBV6-6 and J usage is TRBJ2-2; tentatively, D is TRBD1 (6 bases). V dropped 5 bases and J dropped 0 bases, with 10 bases sitting between them. This CDR3 has 15 amino acids. Germline CDR1 is MNHNY and CDR2 is SVGAGI (reference sequence).